These 27 T cell receptor beta chains were all obtained from the same sample, sequenced in a study of T cells in Graves' hyperthyroidism and ophthalmopathy. Researchers amplified the TCR beta CDR3 regions from RNA transcripts. First-round RT-PCR of the TCR CDR3 relied on the HTBI primer set. TCRdb ran MiXCR on the multiplex PCR reads and lists one entry per CDR3 protein. The sample lists over 350,000 distinct CDR3 sequences; about 14% were seen once. Sequenced: blood. These receptors were taken from a young man with Graves' ophthalmopathy.

CDR3 sequence reads: CASSRDRGIDEQFF. CDR3 DNA: TGTGCCAGCAGCCGGGACAGGGGTATCGATGAGCAGTTCTTC. V gene TRBV7-9 combines with J gene TRBJ2-1; 10 bases agree with TRBD1. The CDR3 loop spans 14 amino acids. After removal of 5 bases from V and 8 bases from J, the junction contained 6 bases not matched to a gene. Germline V gives CDR1 SEHNR, CDR2 FQNEAQ (reference sequence).

This clonotype came up many times. The chain is built from TRBV7-9 and TRBJ2-7; the match to TRBD2 covers 8 bases. Germline V lookup: CDR1 SEHNR, CDR2 FQNEAQ (reference sequence). J gave up 5 bases and V 1 base, and 7 bases lay outside the gene matches. This CDR3 is built from 15 residues. Here the CDR3 DNA reads TGTGCCAGCAGCTTAGTCGGACTAGCCACAAACGAGCAGTACTTC. Its protein is CASSLVGLATNEQYF.

This clonotype was seen more than once but under ten times. This chain connects TRBV18 to TRBJ2-7; D is possibly TRBD1 or TRBD2 (6 bases each). This CDR3 is 15 amino acids long. Germline CDR1 is KGHSH and CDR2 is LQKENI. Trimming stripped 1 base from V and 5 bases from J, with 15 bases between. This CDR3 reads CASSPLPRGGHEQYF. The CDR3 DNA is TGTGCCAGCTCACCACTTCCCAGAGGGGGGCACGAGCAGTACTTC.

This clonotype was counted only a few times. This rearrangement joins TRBV12-3 or TRBV12-4 to TRBJ2-7, with 7 bases aligning to TRBD1. Trimming cost V 4 bases and J 1 base; bases outside gene matches: 7. CDR3 length: 15 residues. CDR3 sequence (DNA): TGTGCCAGCAGTTCCCCGGGACAGAAGTCCTACGAGCAGTACTTC. Its translation is CASSSPGQKSYEQYF.

This clonotype was recorded a few times. The chain is built from TRBV7-9 and TRBJ2-7; D is undetermined. V lost 1 base and J lost 6, with 7 bases in between. The length of the CDR3 is 12 residues. Per the germline V gene, CDR1 is SEHNR and CDR2 is FQNEAQ (reference sequence). CDR3 region: CASSLGNPEQYF. CDR3 sequence (DNA): TGTGCCAGCAGCTTAGGAAATCCCGAGCAGTACTTC.

This clonotype has a count of ten or more. The chain combines TRBV20-1 with TRBJ2-2; 8 nucleotides align to TRBD1. Per the germline V gene, CDR1 is DFQATT and CDR2 is SNEGSKA (reference sequence). This CDR3 has 16 residues. V lost 0 bases, J lost 3 bases, and 6 bases stayed unmatched. The CDR3 loop reads CSARDLAQGDTGELFF. In DNA form, the CDR3 reads TGCAGTGCTAGAGATCTAGCACAGGGGGACACCGGGGAGCTGTTTTTT.

This chain connects TRBV19 to TRBJ1-1, with a tentative D call TRBD1 (5 bases). This CDR3 has 17 residues. V shed 4 bases and J shed 3 bases, with 21 bases lying between them. CDR1 LNHDA and CDR2 SQIVND come from the germline V gene (reference sequence). The DNA of the CDR3 is TGTGCCAGTAGTAACAGGACTTTTTTAATCAGAGACACTGAAGCTTTCTTT. This translates into CASSNRTFLIRDTEAFF.

This clonotype was detected many times. The chain carries TRBV6-5 and TRBJ2-3; D may be TRBD2 (5 bases). The CDR3 loop spans 16 amino acids. V was shortened by 0 bases and J by 1 base, with 11 bases between the two germline ends. Per germline, CDR1 MNHEY and CDR2 SVGAGI. CDR3 region: CASSYSNGIGTDTQYF. The DNA for the CDR3 is TGTGCCAGCAGTTACTCGAACGGGATTGGCACAGATACGCAGTATTTT.

This clonotype occurred many times. The chain employs TRBV5-1 and TRBJ2-3; D perhaps matches TRBD1 (5 bases). V gave up 4 bases and J gave up 0 bases, with 9 bases separating them. Germline V gene lookup returns CDR1 SGHRS and CDR2 YFSETQ. This CDR3 is 14 amino acids long. CDR3 DNA: TGCGCCAGCAGCGGGGCGTGGAGCACAGATACGCAGTATTTT. Translated: CASSGAWSTDTQYF.

This chain links TRBV27 with TRBJ1-5, with 7 bases aligning to TRBD1. Per the germline V gene, CDR1 is MNHEY and CDR2 is SMNVEV (reference sequence). With 4 bases clipped from V and 10 bases from J, the junction kept 4 bases outside the gene matches. This CDR3 region has 12 residues. In nucleotides, the CDR3 is TGTGCCAGCAGTTCACAGGGGCGTCCCCAGCATTTT. Amino acids: CASSSQGRPQHF.

The gene calls are TRBV20-1 and TRBJ2-5, with 16 bases aligning to TRBD2. Looked up from germline, CDR1 is DFQATT and CDR2 is SNEGSKA (reference sequence). This CDR3 contains 16 residues. V shed 1 base and J 9 bases; nucleotides not matched to a gene: 8. The CDR3 nucleotides read TGCAGTGCTAGAGCGACTGGGACTAGCGGGAGGGTATCCCAGTACTTC. Its protein is CSARATGTSGRVSQYF.

This clonotype has a count of ten or more. The chain combines TRBV19 with TRBJ1-1; a weak D match, TRBD1 (5 bases). Trimming shortened V by 7 bases and J by 6 bases, and 18 bases separated the two germline ends. The CDR3 totals 14 residues. Germline CDR1 LNHDA, CDR2 SQIVND (reference sequence). The DNA of the CDR3 is TGTGCCAGTATCCGGCGGGGGGATAGGGCTGAAGCTTTCTTT. Translation: CASIRRGDRAEAFF.

In its sample, this clonotype was seen many times. The chain couples TRBV5-1 to TRBJ2-7; possible D gene TRBD1, 5 bases. This CDR3 has 14 amino acids. CDR1 is SGHRS, CDR2 YFSETQ, per germline. Trimming took off 0 bases at V and 2 bases at J, with 9 bases between the two ends. CDR3: CASSLEIRAYEQYF. CDR3 coding DNA: TGCGCCAGCAGCTTGGAAATCAGGGCCTACGAGCAGTACTTC.

This clonotype appeared a single time. At one of its ends the junction is not consistent with the germline gene, which may arise from a read error. The chain employs TRBV4-2 and TRBJ2-1; unclear D gene. CDR3 length: 11 residues. Germline CDR1 LGHNA, CDR2 YNFKEQ. CDR3 protein: CASNQDWEQFF. DNA of the CDR3: TGTGCCAGCAACCAAGATTGGGAGCAGTTCTTC.

This chain uses TRBV7-6 with TRBJ2-3, with 7 bases lining up with TRBD2. V lost 1 base, J lost 4 bases, and 2 bases stayed unmatched. The CDR3 has 14 residues. Germline CDR1 SGHVS, CDR2 FNYEAQ. The CDR3 loop is CASSLEAGADTQYF. DNA of the CDR3: TGTGCCAGCAGCTTAGAGGCGGGAGCAGATACGCAGTATTTT.

This clonotype has at least ten counts. The J gene is TRBJ2-1, the V gene TRBV10-3; 12 bases are a match to TRBD1. Trimming cost V 6 bases and J 7 bases; bases outside gene matches: 10. Germline V gene lookup returns CDR1 ENHRY and CDR2 SYGVKD. The CDR3 sequence is 16 residues long. The CDR3 nucleotides are TGTGCCATCAGGCCTTCCGGGACAGGGGGCTTGAATGAGCAGTTCTTC. Translated: CAIRPSGTGGLNEQFF.

V is TRBV6-1 and J is TRBJ2-2, with D maybe TRBD2 (6 bases). Looked up from germline, CDR1 is MNHNS and CDR2 is SASEGT. The CDR3 has 16 amino acids. Trimming cost V 5 bases and J 4 bases, with 17 bases left between them. CDR3 residues: CASSLSAGRATGELFF. CDR3 bases: TGTGCCAGCAGTTTATCCGCGGGGCGCGCCACCGGGGAGCTGTTTTTT.

The sample holds many counts of this clonotype. The chain has TRBV9 and TRBJ2-3; D gene uncertain. Germline values: CDR1 SGDLS, CDR2 YYNGEE. V was clipped by 0 bases and J by 4 bases, with 12 bases between them. The CDR3 spans 15 residues. For the CDR3, the DNA is TGTGCCAGCAGCGTAGACCCCCTTCCGTCAGATACGCAGTATTTT. It codes for CASSVDPLPSDTQYF.

The chain has TRBV5-5 and TRBJ2-7, with D perhaps matching TRBD2 (5 bases). Looked up from germline, CDR1 is SGHKS and CDR2 is YYEKEE (reference sequence). V was cut by 2 bases and J by 3 bases, with 15 bases left in between. The CDR3 extends over 15 amino acids. This CDR3 is CASSFRTPGVYEQYF. The CDR3 nucleotides read TGTGCCAGCAGCTTTCGGACCCCCGGGGTCTACGAGCAGTACTTC.

This clonotype appeared many times. CDR3 sequence: CASSLDVLASYEQYF. CDR3 DNA sequence: TGTGCCAGCAGCTTAGATGTTCTAGCTTCCTACGAGCAGTACTTC. The chain has TRBV11-2 and TRBJ2-7, with D maybe TRBD2 (5 bases). V was cut by 0 bases and J by 1 base, with 10 bases left in between. CDR1 is SGHAT, CDR2 FQNNGV, per germline. This CDR3 is built from 15 residues.

This clonotype was seen many times. This rearrangement joins TRBV12-3 or TRBV12-4 to TRBJ2-4, with a weak D call TRBD1 (5 bases). The CDR3 is made up of 16 amino acids. The V end was cut by 6 bases, the J end by 0 bases, with 15 bases between. CDR3 DNA sequence: TGTGCCAGCAGCTCCCGGACACCTCTAGCCAAAAACATTCAGTACTTC. The encoded protein is CASSSRTPLAKNIQYF.

This clonotype was observed at least ten times. The V and J genes are TRBV2 and TRBJ1-2, with D unresolved. The V end was cut by 7 bases, the J end by 0 bases, with 6 bases between. CDR3 length: 12 amino acids. Germline CDR1 and CDR2: SNHLY and FYNNEI. The chain's CDR3 is CASIASNYGYTF. Here the CDR3 DNA reads TGTGCCAGCATAGCCTCTAACTATGGCTACACCTTC.

This clonotype was picked up many times. This chain uses TRBV5-1 with TRBJ1-1; maybe TRBD1 (6 bases). With 3 bases removed from V and 2 bases from J, the gap between germline ends came to 14 bases. Germline loops: CDR1 SGHRS, CDR2 YFSETQ. CDR3 length: 15 residues. CDR3 nucleotide sequence: TGCGCCAGCAGCTCCGCAGGGGAGGGAAACACTGAAGCTTTCTTT. Residues: CASSSAGEGNTEAFF.

This clonotype occurred many times. This chain uses TRBV7-2 with TRBJ2-7; no firm D call. Germline V gene lookup returns CDR1 SGHTA and CDR2 FQGNSA. The CDR3 is 15 residues long. Trimming removed 1 base at V and 0 bases at J, with 10 bases between. CDR3 bases: TGTGCCAGCAGCTTAGGGGGTGTGGGCTCCTACGAGCAGTACTTC. Translated, it gives CASSLGGVGSYEQYF.

This clonotype was counted at least ten times. CDR3 in amino acids: CASRSGTGITGELFF. DNA for the CDR3: TGTGCCAGCAGGTCCGGGACAGGGATCACCGGGGAGCTGTTTTTT. The J gene is TRBJ2-2, the V gene TRBV2; 9 nucleotides align to TRBD1. CDR3 length: 15 amino acids. V shed 6 bases and J 4 bases; nucleotides not matched to a gene: 6. Germline-derived CDR1 and CDR2 are SNHLY and FYNNEI. Supplemented by reference TRBV2 and TRBJ2-2, the full variable domain reads EPEVTQTPSHQVTQMGQEVILRCVPISNHLYFYWYRQILGQKVEFLVSFYNNEISEKSEIFDDQFSVERPDGSNFTLKIRSTKLEDSAMYFCASRSGTGITGELFFGEGSRLTVL.

At least ten counts were recorded for this clonotype. The rearrangement uses TRBV5-1 and TRBJ2-2, with D unclear. Trimming shortened V by 0 bases and J by 0 bases, and 6 bases separated the two germline ends. Germline CDR1 is SGHRS and CDR2 is YFSETQ. The CDR3 extends over 15 amino acids. The CDR3 DNA is TGCGCCAGCAGCTTGGTTGGCACGAACACCGGGGAGCTGTTTTTT. Translating it yields CASSLVGTNTGELFF.

In the case of this clonotype: This may be a read error: a much more frequent sequence differs by one nucleotide. This likely comes from a read error, as the CDR3 has no conserved phenylalanine or tryptophan at its end. The chain links TRBV6-1 to TRBJ2-2; D gene uncertain. Germline lookup yields CDR1 MNHNS and CDR2 SASEGT. The CDR3 is made up of 14 amino acids. Trimming cost V 6 bases and J 1 base, with 9 bases left between them. The CDR3 here is CASRGQVNTGELFS. CDR3 DNA: TGTGCCAGCAGGGGTCAGGTGAACACCGGGGAGCTGTTTTCT.